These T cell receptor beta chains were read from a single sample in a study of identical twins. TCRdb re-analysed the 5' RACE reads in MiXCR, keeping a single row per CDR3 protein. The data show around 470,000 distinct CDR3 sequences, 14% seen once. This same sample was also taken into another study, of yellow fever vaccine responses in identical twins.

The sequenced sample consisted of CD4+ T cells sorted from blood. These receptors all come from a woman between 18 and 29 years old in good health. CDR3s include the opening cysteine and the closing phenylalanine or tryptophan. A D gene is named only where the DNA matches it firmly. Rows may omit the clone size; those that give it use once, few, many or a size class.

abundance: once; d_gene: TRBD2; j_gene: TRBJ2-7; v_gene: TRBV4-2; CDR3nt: TGTGCCAGCAGCCAAGAACTAGCGGGGTACTACGAGCAGTACTTC; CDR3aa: CASSQELAGYYEQYF
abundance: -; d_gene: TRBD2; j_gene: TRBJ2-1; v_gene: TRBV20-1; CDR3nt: TGCAGTGCTAGCTCTCCTCTGACTAGCGGGAGAAAGGGCAATGAGCAGTTCTTC; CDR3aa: CSASSPLTSGRKGNEQFF
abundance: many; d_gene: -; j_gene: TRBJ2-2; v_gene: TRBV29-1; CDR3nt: TGCAGCGTTGAAGATGAGGGCACCGGGGAGCTGTTTTTT; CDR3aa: CSVEDEGTGELFF
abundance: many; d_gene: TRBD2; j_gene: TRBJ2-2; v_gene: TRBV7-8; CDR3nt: TGTGCCAGCAGTCGACTAGCTGGCGCGAACACCGGGGAGCTGTTTTTT; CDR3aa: CASSRLAGANTGELFF
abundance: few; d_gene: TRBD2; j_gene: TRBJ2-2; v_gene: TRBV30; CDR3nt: TGTGCCTGGAGGCTAGCGGTGGAGCTGTTTTTT; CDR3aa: CAWRLAVELFF
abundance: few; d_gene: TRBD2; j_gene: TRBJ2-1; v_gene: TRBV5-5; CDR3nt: TGTGCCATCAGCACCGGGACTAGGGAATGGTATGAGCAGTTCTTC; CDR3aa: CAISTGTREWYEQFF
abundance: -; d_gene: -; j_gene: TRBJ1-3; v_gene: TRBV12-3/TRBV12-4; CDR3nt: TGTGCCAGCAGCGGACAGTCTGGAAACACCATATATTTT; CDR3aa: CASSGQSGNTIYF
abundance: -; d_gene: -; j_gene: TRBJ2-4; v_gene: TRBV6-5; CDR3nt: TGTGCCAGCAGTTACGTGCGCCAGATAAACATTCAGTACTTC; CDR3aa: CASSYVRQINIQYF
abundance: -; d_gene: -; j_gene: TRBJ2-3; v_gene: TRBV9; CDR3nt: TGTGCCAGCAGCGTAAAGACGAGCTCAGATACGCAGTATTTT; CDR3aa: CASSVKTSSDTQYF
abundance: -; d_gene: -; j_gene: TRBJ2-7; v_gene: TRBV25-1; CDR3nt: TGTGCCAGCAGTGAAACTGGGGGGCAGTACTTC; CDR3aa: CASSETGGQYF
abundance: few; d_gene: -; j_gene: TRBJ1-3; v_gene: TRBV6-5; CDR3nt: TGTGCCAGCAGTTACTCGGCAGGGAGAAGAAACACCATATATTTT; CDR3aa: CASSYSAGRRNTIYF
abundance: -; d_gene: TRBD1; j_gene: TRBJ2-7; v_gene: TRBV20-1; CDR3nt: TGCAGTGCCACTGATGGACAGGGCATTTTCTACGAGCAGTACTTC; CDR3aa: CSATDGQGIFYEQYF
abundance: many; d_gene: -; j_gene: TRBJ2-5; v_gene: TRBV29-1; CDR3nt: TGCAGCGTTTACAGAGGCGAGACCCAGTACTTC; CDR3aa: CSVYRGETQYF
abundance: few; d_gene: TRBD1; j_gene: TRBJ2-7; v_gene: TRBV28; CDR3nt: TGTGCCAGCAGTTACCCGCTCTCCCTCGGGACAGGGTGGTCCTACGAGCAGTACTTC; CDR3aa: CASSYPLSLGTGWSYEQYF
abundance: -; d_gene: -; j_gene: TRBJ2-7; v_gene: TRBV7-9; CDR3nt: TGTGCCAGCAGCTTAGCAGACAGCCCCTCCTACGAGCAGTACTTC; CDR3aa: CASSLADSPSYEQYF
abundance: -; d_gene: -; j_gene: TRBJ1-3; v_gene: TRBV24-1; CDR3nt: TGTGCCACCAGTGATCCAGCTGGCTCTGGAAACACCATATATTTT; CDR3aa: CATSDPAGSGNTIYF
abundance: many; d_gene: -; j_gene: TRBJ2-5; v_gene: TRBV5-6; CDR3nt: TGTGCCAGCAGCTTGTCTGACATCCAAGAGACCCAGTACTTC; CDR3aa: CASSLSDIQETQYF
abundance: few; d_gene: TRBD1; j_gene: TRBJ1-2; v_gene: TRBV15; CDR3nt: TGTGCCACCAGCAGAGCCAATACAGGGGGGAACTATGGCTACACCTTC; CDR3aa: CATSRANTGGNYGYTF
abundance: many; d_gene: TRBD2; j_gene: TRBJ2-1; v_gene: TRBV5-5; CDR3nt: TGTGCCAGCAGTATAGCGGGAAGCTCCTACAATGAGCAGTTCTTC; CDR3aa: CASSIAGSSYNEQFF
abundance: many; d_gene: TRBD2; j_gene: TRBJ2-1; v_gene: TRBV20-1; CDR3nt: TGCAGTGCTACTAGCGGCAATCCGTTCTTC; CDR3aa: CSATSGNPFF
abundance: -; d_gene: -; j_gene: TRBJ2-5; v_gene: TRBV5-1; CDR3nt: TGCGCCAGCAGGTCCGATTTTCAAGAGACCCAGTACTTC; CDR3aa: CASRSDFQETQYF
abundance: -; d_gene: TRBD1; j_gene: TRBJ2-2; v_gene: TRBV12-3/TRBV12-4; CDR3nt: TGTGCTGCGGGAGACAGGGGGCTTTCCGGGGAGCTGTTTTTT; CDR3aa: CAAGDRGLSGELFF
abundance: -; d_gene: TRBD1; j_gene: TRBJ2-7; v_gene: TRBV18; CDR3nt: TGTGCCAGCTCACGGACAGGGTCAACTCTCTACGAGCAGTACTTC; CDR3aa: CASSRTGSTLYEQYF
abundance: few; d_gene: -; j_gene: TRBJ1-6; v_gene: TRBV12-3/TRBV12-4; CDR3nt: TGTGCCAGCGGGGTGTCGTATTCACCCCTCCACTTT; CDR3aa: CASGVSYSPLHF
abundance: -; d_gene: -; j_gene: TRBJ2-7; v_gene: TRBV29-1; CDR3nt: TGCAGCCCCACGCACGGGGGGCTAGCCTACGAGCAGTACTTC; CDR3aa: CSPTHGGLAYEQYF